This paragraph reports one T cell receptor beta chain. Its antigen is currently unknown. This entry belongs to a study of shared clonotypes between healthy human individuals. Only in-frame clones appear in the TCRdb table, and some are missing; sequencing was by immunoSEQ multiplex PCR. The sample lists around 2.3 million clones; approximately 95% were seen once. General study points: Represented diversity, genetic and exposure-history alike, was limited by few donors. Sampling used blood alone; tissue repertoires probably differ.

HIV-negative, healthy adults without recent acute infections or vaccinations were the donors. The receptor's source is a man aged 18 to 30 in good health. The material sequenced was naive CD4+ T cells sorted from blood. Subset here: CD45RA+ positively selected.

CDR3: CASSLVGTSGNTIYF. In DNA, the CDR3 is TGTGCCAGCAGCTTAGTGGGGACCTCTGGAAACACCATATATTTT. J is TRBJ1-3 and V is TRBV13, with a possible D match to TRBD1 (5 bases). V was pared by 1 base and J by 0 bases, with 7 bases between. Germline V gene sequence: CDR1 PRHDT, CDR2 FYEKMQ (reference sequence). The CDR3 runs 15 residues.